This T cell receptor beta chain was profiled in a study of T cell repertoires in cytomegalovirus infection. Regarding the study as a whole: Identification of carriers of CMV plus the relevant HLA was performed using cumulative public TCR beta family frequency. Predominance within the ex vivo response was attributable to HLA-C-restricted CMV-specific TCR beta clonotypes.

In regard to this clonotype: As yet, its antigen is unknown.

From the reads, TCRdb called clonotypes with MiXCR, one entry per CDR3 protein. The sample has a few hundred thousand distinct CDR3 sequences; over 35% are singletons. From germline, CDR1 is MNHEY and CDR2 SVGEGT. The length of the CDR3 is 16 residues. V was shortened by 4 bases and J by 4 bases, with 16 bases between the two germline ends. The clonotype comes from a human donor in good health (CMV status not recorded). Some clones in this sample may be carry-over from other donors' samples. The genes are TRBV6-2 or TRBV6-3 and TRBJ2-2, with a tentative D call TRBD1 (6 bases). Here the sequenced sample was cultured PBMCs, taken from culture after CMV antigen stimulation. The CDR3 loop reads CASSSYRARGTGELFF. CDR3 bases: TGTGCCAGCAGTTCCTACAGGGCCCGCGGCACCGGGGAGCTGTTTTTT.